This TCR beta chain appears in the sequencing data of a study of blood T cell repertoires in COVID-19. This CDR3 is built from 15 residues. Germline CDR1 reads SGHVS; CDR2 reads FNYEAQ. V lost 3 bases to trimming and J lost 1 base; unmatched junction nucleotides: 2. Clones were read by immunoSEQ multiplex PCR, and TCRdb kept only the in-frame ones, dropping some. The table lists under 200,000 clones, roughly 81% of them singletons, with less than 10% in the top ten. The sequence was obtained from a woman aged 60-75 years with COVID-19, enrolled during active disease. This rearrangement joins TRBV7-6 to TRBJ1-1; 10 bases line up with TRBD1. The sample taken for sequencing was peripheral blood. The CDR3 sequence is CASSFGQGENTEAFF. CDR3 DNA: TGTGCCAGCAGCTTTGGACAGGGGGAGAACACTGAAGCTTTCTTT. The complete variable domain, with remaining parts taken from reference TRBV7-6 and TRBJ1-1, reads GAGVSQSPRYKVTKRGQDVALRCDPISGHVSLYWYRQALGQGPEFLTYFNYEAQQDKSGLPNDRFSAERPEGSISTLTIQRTEQRDSAMYRCASSFGQGENTEAFFGQGTRLTVV.